This TCR beta chain derives from a study of blood T cell repertoires in COVID-19. Study-level background: Italy, Spain and the United States were the sources of the convalescent and acute COVID-19 samples. Sources were T cells, B-cell-depleted T cells, or PBMCs; the material itself was cDNA or gDNA.

The length of the CDR3 is 15 residues. After removal of 5 bases from V and 6 bases from J, the junction contained 9 bases not matched to a gene. CDR1 and CDR2 from the germline V gene are SGHTA and FQGNSA. This clone was observed a single time. Sequencing was performed with immunoSEQ multiplex PCR; in TCRdb, only in-frame clones are kept and a portion is missing. The repertoire holds approximately 70,000 clones, with more than 85% as singletons. This sequence joins TRBV7-2 and TRBJ1-3; 8 bases map to TRBD1. The source is a human donor with active COVID-19. The donor label of this sample is uncertain. Material for sequencing was peripheral blood. Written as DNA, the CDR3 is TGTGCCAGCAGCCTCACAACAGGGGGGGAAAACACCATATATTTT. Its protein product is CASSLTTGGENTIYF. Full variable domain (outside the CDR3, taken from reference TRBV7-2 and TRBJ1-3): GAGVSQSPSNKVTEKGKDVELRCDPISGHTALYWYRQSLGQGLEFLIYFQGNSAPDKSGLPSDRFSAERTGGSVSTLTIQRTQQEDSAVYLCASSLTTGGENTIYFGEGSWLTVV.